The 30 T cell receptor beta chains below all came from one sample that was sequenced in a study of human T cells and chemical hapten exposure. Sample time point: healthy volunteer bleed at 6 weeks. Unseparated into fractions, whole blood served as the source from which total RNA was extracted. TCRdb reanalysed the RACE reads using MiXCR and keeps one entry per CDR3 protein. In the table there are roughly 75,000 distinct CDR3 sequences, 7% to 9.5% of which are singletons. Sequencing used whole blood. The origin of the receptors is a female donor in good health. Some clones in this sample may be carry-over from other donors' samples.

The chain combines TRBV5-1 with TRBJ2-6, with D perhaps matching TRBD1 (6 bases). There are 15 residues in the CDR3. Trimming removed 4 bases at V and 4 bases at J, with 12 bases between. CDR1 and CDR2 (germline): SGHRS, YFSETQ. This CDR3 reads CASSITGIGANVLTF. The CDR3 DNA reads TGCGCCAGCAGCATCACAGGGATCGGGGCCAACGTCCTGACTTTC.

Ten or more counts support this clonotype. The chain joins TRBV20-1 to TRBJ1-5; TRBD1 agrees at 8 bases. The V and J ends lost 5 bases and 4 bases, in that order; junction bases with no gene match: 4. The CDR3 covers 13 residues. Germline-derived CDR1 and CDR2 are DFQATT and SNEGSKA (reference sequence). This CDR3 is CSAGTGINQPQHF. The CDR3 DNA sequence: TGCAGTGCTGGGACAGGCATAAATCAGCCCCAGCATTTT.

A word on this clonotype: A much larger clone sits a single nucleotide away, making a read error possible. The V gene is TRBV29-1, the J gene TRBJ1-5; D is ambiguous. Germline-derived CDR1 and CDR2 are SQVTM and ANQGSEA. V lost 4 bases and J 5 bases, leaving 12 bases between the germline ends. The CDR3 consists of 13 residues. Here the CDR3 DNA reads TGCAGCGTTGGAGAAAACACCTATCAGCCCCAGCATTTT. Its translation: CSVGENTYQPQHF.

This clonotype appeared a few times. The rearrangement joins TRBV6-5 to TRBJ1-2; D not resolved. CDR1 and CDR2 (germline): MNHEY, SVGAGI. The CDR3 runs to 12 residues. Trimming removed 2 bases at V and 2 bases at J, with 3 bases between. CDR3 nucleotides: TGTGCCAGCAGTTACGGGAACTATGGCTACACCTTC. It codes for CASSYGNYGYTF.

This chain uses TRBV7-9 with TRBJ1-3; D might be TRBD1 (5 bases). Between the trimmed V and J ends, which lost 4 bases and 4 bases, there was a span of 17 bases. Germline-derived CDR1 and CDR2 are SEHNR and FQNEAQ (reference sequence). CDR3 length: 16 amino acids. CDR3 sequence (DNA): TGTGCCAGCAGCTCGTTACAGGCCTTCTTGGGAAACACCATATATTTT. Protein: CASSSLQAFLGNTIYF.

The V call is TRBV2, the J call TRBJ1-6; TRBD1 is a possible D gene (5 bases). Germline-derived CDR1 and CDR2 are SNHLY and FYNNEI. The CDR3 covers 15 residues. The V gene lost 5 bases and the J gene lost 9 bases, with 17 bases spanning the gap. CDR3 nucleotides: TGTGCCAGCAGTACCGCAGGGTCTCGGGGTTCACCCCTCCACTTT. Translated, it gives CASSTAGSRGSPLHF. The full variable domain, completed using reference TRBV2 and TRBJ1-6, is EPEVTQTPSHQVTQMGQEVILRCVPISNHLYFYWYRQILGQKVEFLVSFYNNEISEKSEIFDDQFSVERPDGSNFTLKIRSTKLEDSAMYFCASSTAGSRGSPLHFGNGTRLTVT.

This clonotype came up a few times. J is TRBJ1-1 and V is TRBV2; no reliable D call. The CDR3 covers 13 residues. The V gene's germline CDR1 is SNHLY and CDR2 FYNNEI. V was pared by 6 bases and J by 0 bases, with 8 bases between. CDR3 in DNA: TGTGCCAGCAGGATGGGCCTGAACACTGAAGCTTTCTTT. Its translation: CASRMGLNTEAFF.

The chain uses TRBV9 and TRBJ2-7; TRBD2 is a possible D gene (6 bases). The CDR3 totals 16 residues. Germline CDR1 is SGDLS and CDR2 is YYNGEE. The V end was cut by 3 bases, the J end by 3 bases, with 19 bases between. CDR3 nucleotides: TGTGCCAGCAGCGCACTACCCACTTACGGGGGCTACGAGCAGTACTTC. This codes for CASSALPTYGGYEQYF.

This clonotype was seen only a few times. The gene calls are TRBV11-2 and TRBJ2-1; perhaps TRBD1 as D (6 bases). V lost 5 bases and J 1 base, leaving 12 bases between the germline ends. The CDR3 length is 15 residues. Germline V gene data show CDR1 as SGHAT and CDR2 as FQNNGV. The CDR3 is CASSETGLSYNEQFF. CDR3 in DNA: TGTGCCAGCAGCGAAACAGGGTTATCCTACAATGAGCAGTTCTTC.

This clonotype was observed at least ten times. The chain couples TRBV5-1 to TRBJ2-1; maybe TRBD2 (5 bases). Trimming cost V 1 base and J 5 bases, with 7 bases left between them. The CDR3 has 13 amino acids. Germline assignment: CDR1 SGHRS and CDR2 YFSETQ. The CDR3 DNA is TGCGCCAGCAGCTTGCTCGGGGACAATGAGCAGTTCTTC. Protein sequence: CASSLLGDNEQFF. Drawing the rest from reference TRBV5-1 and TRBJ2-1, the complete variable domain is KAGVTQTPRYLIKTRGQQVTLSCSPISGHRSVSWYQQTPGQGLQFLFEYFSETQRNKGNFPGRFSGRQFSNSRSEMNVSTLELGDSALYLCASSLLGDNEQFFGPGTRLTVL.

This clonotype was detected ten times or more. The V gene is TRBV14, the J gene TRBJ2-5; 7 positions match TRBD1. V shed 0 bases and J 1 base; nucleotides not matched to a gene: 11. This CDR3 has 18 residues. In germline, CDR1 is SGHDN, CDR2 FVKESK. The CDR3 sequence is CASSQDQQVWDSQETQYF. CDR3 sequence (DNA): TGTGCCAGCAGCCAAGACCAACAGGTCTGGGACAGCCAAGAGACCCAGTACTTC.

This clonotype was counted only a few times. CDR3 nucleotide sequence: TGTGCCAGCAGCCCCGGGACAGGTTTAGGGAACACCGGGGAGCTGTTTTTT. Protein: CASSPGTGLGNTGELFF. The chain carries TRBV11-3 and TRBJ2-2; 8 bases match TRBD1. The J segment lost 1 base and the V segment lost 5 bases, leaving 9 bases of the junction unmatched. Germline values: CDR1 SGHNT, CDR2 YENEEA. There are 17 residues in the CDR3.

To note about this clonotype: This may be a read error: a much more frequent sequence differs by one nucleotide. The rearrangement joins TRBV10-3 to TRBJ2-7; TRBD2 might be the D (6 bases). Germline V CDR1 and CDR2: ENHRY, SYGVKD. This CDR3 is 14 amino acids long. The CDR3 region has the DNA TGTACCATCAGTGAAGGTAGGACTACCTACGAGCAGTACTTC. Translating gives CTISEGRTTYEQYF.

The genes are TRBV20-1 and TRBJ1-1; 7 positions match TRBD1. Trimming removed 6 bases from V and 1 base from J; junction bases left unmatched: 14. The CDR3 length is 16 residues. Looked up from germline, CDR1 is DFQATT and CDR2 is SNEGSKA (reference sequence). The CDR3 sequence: CSAEPGLGGWNTEAFF. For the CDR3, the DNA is TGCAGTGCCGAACCCGGGTTAGGGGGCTGGAACACTGAAGCTTTCTTT.

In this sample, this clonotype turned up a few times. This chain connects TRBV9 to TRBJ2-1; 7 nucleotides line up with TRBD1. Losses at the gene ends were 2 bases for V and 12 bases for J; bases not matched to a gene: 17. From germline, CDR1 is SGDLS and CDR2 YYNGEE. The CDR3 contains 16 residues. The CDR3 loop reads CASSVQGGSRGHGQFF. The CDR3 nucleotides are TGTGCCAGCAGCGTCCAAGGGGGCTCAAGGGGGCATGGGCAGTTCTTC.

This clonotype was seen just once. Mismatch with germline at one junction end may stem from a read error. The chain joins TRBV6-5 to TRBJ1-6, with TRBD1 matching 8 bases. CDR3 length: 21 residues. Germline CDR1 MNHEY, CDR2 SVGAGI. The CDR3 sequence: CTSSPKVLNWTGWPYNSPLHF. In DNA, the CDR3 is TGTACCAGCAGCCCAAAAGTACTAAATTGGACAGGGTGGCCCTATAATTCACCCCTCCACTTT.

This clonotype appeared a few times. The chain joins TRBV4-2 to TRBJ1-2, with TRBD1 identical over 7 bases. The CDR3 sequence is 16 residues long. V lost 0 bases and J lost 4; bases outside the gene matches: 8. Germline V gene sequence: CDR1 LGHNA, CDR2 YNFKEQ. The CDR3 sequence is CASSQEVAGGGYGYTF. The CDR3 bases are TGTGCCAGCAGCCAAGAGGTGGCAGGGGGGGGCTATGGCTACACCTTC.

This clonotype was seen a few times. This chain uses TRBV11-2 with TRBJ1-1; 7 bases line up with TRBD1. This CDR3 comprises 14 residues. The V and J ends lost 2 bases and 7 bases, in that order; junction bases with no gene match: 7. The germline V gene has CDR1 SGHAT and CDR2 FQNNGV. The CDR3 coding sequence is TGTGCCAGCAGCTTAAACAGGGGACTTGGTGAAGCTTTCTTT. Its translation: CASSLNRGLGEAFF.

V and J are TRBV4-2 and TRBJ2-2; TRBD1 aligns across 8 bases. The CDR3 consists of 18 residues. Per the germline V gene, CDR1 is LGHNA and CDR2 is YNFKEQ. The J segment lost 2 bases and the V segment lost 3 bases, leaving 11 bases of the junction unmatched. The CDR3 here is CASSHEGDGTGNTGELFF. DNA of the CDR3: TGTGCCAGCAGCCACGAAGGAGACGGGACAGGCAACACCGGGGAGCTGTTTTTT.

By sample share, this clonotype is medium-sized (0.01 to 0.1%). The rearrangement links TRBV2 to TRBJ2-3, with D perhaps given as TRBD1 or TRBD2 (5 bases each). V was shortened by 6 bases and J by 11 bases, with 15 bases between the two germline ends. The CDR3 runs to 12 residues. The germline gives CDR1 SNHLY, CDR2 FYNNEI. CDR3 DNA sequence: TGTGCCAGCAGGGATACCGGGACGGTGCAGTATTTT. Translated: CASRDTGTVQYF.

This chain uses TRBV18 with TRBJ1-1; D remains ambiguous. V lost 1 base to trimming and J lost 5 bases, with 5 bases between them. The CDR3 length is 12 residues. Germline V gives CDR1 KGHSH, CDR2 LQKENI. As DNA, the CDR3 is TGTGCCAGCTCACCACTCGTAACTGAAGCTTTCTTT. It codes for CASSPLVTEAFF.

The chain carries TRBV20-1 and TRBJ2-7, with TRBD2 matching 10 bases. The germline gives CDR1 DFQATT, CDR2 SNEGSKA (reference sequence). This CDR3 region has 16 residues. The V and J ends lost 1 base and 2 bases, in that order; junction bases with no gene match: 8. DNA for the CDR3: TGCAGTGCTAGAGTATCGCCTAGCGGGGGTACCTACGAGCAGTACTTC. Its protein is CSARVSPSGGTYEQYF.

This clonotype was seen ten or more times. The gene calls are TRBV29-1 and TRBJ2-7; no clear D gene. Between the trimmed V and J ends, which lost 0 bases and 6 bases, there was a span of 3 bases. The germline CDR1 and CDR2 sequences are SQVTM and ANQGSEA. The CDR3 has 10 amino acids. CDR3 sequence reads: CSVEEGEQYF. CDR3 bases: TGCAGCGTTGAAGAGGGCGAGCAGTACTTC.

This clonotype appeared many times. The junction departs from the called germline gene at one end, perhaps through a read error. The CDR3 sequence: CSGVGQGRYGQYF. As DNA, the CDR3 is TGCAGTGGCGTGGGGCAGGGGAGGTACGGGCAGTACTTC. The rearrangement uses TRBV20-1 and TRBJ2-7, with D perhaps being TRBD1 or TRBD2 (6 bases each). The CDR3 is 13 amino acids. Germline CDR1 reads DFQATT; CDR2 reads SNEGSKA (reference sequence).

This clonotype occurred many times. The DNA for the CDR3 is TGTGCCAGTAGAGCGGACAGGGGTTACGAGCAGTACTTC. Translating gives CASRADRGYEQYF. The chain combines TRBV19 with TRBJ2-7; 9 bases line up with TRBD1. J was trimmed by 4 bases and V by 6 bases; bases with no gene match: 4. The germline CDR1 and CDR2 sequences are LNHDA and SQIVND (reference sequence). This CDR3 region has 13 residues. The full variable domain, with the rest looked up from reference TRBV19 and TRBJ2-7, is DGGITQSPKYLFRKEGQNVTLSCEQNLNHDAMYWYRQDPGQGLRLIYYSQIVNDFQKGDIAEGYSVSREKKESFPLTVTSAQKNPTAFYLCASRADRGYEQYFGPGTRLTVT.

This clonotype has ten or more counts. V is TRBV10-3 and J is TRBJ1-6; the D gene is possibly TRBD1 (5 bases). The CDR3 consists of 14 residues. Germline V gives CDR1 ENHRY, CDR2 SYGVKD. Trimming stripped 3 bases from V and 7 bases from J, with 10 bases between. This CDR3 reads CAISDRAINSPLHF. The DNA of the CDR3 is TGTGCCATCAGTGACAGGGCCATCAATTCACCCCTCCACTTT.

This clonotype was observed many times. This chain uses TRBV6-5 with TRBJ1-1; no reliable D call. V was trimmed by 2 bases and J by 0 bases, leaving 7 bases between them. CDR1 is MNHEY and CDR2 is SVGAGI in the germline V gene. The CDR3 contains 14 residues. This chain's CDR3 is CASSYTTVNTEAFF. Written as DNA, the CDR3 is TGTGCCAGCAGTTACACAACAGTGAACACTGAAGCTTTCTTT.

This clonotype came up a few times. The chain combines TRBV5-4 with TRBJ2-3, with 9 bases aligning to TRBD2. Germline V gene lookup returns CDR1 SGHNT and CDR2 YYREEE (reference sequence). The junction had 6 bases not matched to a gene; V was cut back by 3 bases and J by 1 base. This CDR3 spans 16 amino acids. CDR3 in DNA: TGTGCCAGCAGCTCCGGGGTAGCGGGGGGCACAGATACGCAGTATTTT. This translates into CASSSGVAGGTDTQYF.

CDR3 residues: CASSPIRTGLSDTQYF. CDR3 nucleotides: TGTGCCAGCAGTCCGATTAGGACAGGCCTTTCGGATACGCAGTATTTT. The chain is built from TRBV12-3 or TRBV12-4 and TRBJ2-3, with 7 bases matching TRBD1. This CDR3 contains 16 residues. The V segment lost 5 bases and the J segment 6 bases; nucleotides outside the gene matches: 14.

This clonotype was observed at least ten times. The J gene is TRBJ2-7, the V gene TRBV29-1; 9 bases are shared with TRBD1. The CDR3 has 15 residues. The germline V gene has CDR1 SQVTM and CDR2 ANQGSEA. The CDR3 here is CTLSRDREHSYEQYF. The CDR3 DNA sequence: TGCACCCTCAGCCGGGACAGGGAACACTCCTACGAGCAGTACTTC.